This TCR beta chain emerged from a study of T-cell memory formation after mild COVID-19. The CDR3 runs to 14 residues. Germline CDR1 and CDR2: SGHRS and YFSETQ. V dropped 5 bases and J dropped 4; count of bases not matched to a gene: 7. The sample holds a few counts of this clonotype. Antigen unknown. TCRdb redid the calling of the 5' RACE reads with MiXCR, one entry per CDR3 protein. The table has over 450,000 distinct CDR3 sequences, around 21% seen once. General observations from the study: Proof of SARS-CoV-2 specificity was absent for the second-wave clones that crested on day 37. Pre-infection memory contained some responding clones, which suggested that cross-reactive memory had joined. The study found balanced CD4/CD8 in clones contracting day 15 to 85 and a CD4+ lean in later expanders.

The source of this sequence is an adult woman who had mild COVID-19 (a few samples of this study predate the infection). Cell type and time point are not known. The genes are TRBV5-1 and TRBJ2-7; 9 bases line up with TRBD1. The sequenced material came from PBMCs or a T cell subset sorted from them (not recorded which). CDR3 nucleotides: TGCGCCAGCAGGCCAGGACAGGGGCTTTACGAGCAGTACTTC. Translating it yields CASRPGQGLYEQYF.